This T cell receptor beta chain was profiled in a study of blood T cell repertoires in COVID-19. Study summary: PBMCs, B-cell-depleted T cells, or T cells provided the cDNA or gDNA that made up the material.

Authors' analysis steps: Estimation of nucleated cell counts relied on the amplification of reference gene primers. Generated by immunoSEQ multiplex PCR, the TCRdb table keeps only in-frame clones and is missing some. The V and J calls and clone size were taken over from that table, and D and trimming were inferred from the DNA. Counted here are some 240,000 clones, around 86% occurring once; the ten biggest clones make up about 6%. This CDR3 is built from 17 residues. Germline V gene lookup returns CDR1 KGHSH and CDR2 LQKENI. The V and J ends lost 4 bases and 0 bases respectively, with 16 bases between them.

The chain uses TRBV18 and TRBJ1-3, with a possible D match to TRBD1 (5 bases). The receptor comes from a man in his 60s who had recovered from COVID-19. Sequencing used peripheral blood. CDR3 sequence reads: CASSQWSQGNSGNTIYF. For the CDR3, the DNA is TGTGCCAGCTCACAATGGAGCCAGGGAAACTCTGGAAACACCATATATTTT.